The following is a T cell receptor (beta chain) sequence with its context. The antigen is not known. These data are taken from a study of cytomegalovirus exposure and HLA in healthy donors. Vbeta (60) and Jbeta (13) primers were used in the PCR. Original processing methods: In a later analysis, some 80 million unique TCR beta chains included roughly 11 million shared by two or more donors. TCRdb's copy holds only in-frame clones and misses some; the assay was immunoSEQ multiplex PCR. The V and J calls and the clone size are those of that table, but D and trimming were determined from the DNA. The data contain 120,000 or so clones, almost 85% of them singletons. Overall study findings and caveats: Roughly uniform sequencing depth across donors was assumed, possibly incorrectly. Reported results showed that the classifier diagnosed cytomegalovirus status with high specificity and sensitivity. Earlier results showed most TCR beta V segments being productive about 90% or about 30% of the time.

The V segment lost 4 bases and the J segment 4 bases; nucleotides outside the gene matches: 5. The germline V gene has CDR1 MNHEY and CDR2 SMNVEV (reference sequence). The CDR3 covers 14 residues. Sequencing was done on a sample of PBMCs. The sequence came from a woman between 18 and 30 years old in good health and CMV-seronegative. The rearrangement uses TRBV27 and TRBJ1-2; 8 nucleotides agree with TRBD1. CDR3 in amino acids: CASSYSTGGYGYTF. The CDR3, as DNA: TGTGCCAGCAGTTACTCAACAGGGGGCTATGGCTACACCTTC.